These 13 T cell receptor beta chains were sequenced from one sample in a study of identical twins. TCRdb re-derived calls from the 5' RACE reads in MiXCR, one entry per CDR3 protein. This table holds roughly 690,000 distinct CDR3 sequences, about 20% found once. These same data were also listed under a study on T cells expressing NK-cell markers.

The sample comprised PBMCs. Receptors were obtained from a woman younger than 35 in good health.

This clonotype appeared a few times. The rearrangement joins TRBV10-3 to TRBJ2-7; 7 nucleotides match TRBD2. Trimming at V came to 0 bases and at J to 2 bases, leaving 7 bases not matched to a gene. The CDR3 length is 16 residues. Germline-derived CDR1 and CDR2 are ENHRY and SYGVKD. CDR3 protein: CAISESRPSGPYEQYF. In DNA form, the CDR3 reads TGTGCCATCAGTGAGTCTCGGCCTAGCGGACCCTACGAGCAGTACTTC.

This clonotype appeared a few times. This sequence joins TRBV20-1 and TRBJ1-1, with 9 bases matching TRBD1. The CDR3 is made up of 13 amino acids. V lost 6 bases to trimming and J lost 1 base; unmatched junction nucleotides: 3. CDR1 is DFQATT and CDR2 is SNEGSKA in the germline V gene (reference sequence). The CDR3 loop reads CSAQGARNTEAFF. CDR3 coding DNA: TGCAGTGCACAGGGGGCGAGGAACACTGAAGCTTTCTTT.

V usage is TRBV4-3 and J usage is TRBJ2-3, with D perhaps TRBD1 (6 bases). V dropped 4 bases and J dropped 6 bases, with 17 bases sitting between them. Germline V gives CDR1 LGHNA, CDR2 YSLEER. CDR3 length: 15 amino acids. CDR3: CASSRTAQEGDTQYF. The DNA of the CDR3 is TGCGCCAGCAGCCGGACAGCCCAAGAAGGCGATACGCAGTATTTT.

The sample holds a few counts of this clonotype. The V call is TRBV20-1, the J call TRBJ2-1; the D gene is possibly TRBD1 (5 bases). The V gene's germline CDR1 is DFQATT and CDR2 SNEGSKA (reference sequence). The V end was cut by 2 bases, the J end by 8 bases, with 13 bases between. The CDR3 length is 13 residues. The CDR3 sequence is CSARPQGGYEQFF. CDR3 bases: TGCAGTGCTAGACCCCAGGGTGGGTATGAGCAGTTCTTC.

The chain uses TRBV12-3 or TRBV12-4 and TRBJ1-2; TRBD1 is a possible D gene (6 bases). V lost 1 base and J lost 8, with 11 bases in between. There are 13 residues in the CDR3. The CDR3, as DNA: TGTGCCAGCAGTTTAGACAGGGCGCACGGCTACACCTTC. As protein: CASSLDRAHGYTF.

This clonotype has more than one count but fewer than ten. CDR3 protein: CSARIGSTDTQYF. The CDR3 bases are TGCAGTGCTAGGATAGGGAGCACAGATACGCAGTATTTT. The chain carries TRBV20-1 and TRBJ2-3; D is undetermined. CDR1 is DFQATT and CDR2 is SNEGSKA in the germline V gene (reference sequence). This CDR3 comprises 13 residues. Trimming removed 3 bases at V and 0 bases at J, with 7 bases between.

This chain joins TRBV20-1 and TRBJ2-5; D gene unclear. CDR3 length equals 12 residues. Germline V gives CDR1 DFQATT, CDR2 SNEGSKA (reference sequence). The ends were cut back, 7 bases at V and 7 bases at J, with 16 bases in the middle. The CDR3 nucleotides read TGCAGTGTCTTCCGTGGGGAAGGGACCCAGTACTTC. Translation gives CSVFRGEGTQYF.

This clonotype was seen just once. The CDR3 here is CASSLIRGYVETQYF. The CDR3 region has the DNA TGTGCCAGCAGTTTAATCAGGGGATATGTGGAGACCCAGTACTTC. The chain uses TRBV12-3 or TRBV12-4 and TRBJ2-5; D might be TRBD1 (6 bases). The V end was cut by 2 bases, the J end by 5 bases, with 15 bases between. CDR3 length: 15 residues.

The rearrangement uses TRBV6-5 and TRBJ2-1; 11 bases align to TRBD2. Per the germline V gene, CDR1 is MNHEY and CDR2 is SVGAGI. This CDR3 is 16 amino acids long. Trimming removed 3 bases from V and 8 bases from J; junction bases left unmatched: 9. The CDR3 here is CASSYWATSGIDEQFF. The CDR3 DNA reads TGTGCCAGCAGTTATTGGGCGACTAGCGGGATCGATGAGCAGTTCTTC.

J is TRBJ1-1 and V is TRBV7-9, with 7 bases identical to TRBD1. J was trimmed by 10 bases and V by 4 bases; bases with no gene match: 3. The CDR3 is 11 amino acids. CDR1 SEHNR and CDR2 FQNEAQ come from the germline V gene (reference sequence). CDR3 nucleotide sequence: TGTGCCAGCAGCTCCGCAGGGGGAGCTTTCTTT. This encodes CASSSAGGAFF.

V gene TRBV18 combines with J gene TRBJ2-5, with 8 nucleotides matching TRBD1. Trimming cost V 0 bases and J 5 bases; bases outside gene matches: 5. Germline V CDR1 and CDR2: KGHSH, LQKENI. The CDR3 is made up of 15 amino acids. The CDR3 is CASSPPSGGWETQYF. The CDR3, as DNA: TGTGCCAGCTCACCACCGTCAGGGGGCTGGGAGACCCAGTACTTC.

CDR3: CASSQAALEGYYEQYF. CDR3 DNA sequence: TGCGCCAGCAGCCAAGCAGCCCTGGAAGGGTATTACGAGCAGTACTTC. The chain carries TRBV4-3 and TRBJ2-7; D remains unclear. Trimming removed 1 base from V and 4 bases from J, with 17 bases in between. Germline V gene lookup returns CDR1 LGHNA and CDR2 YSLEER. There are 16 residues in the CDR3.

This clonotype was seen only a few times. This chain uses TRBV5-1 with TRBJ2-7; 12 bases match TRBD1. From germline, CDR1 is SGHRS and CDR2 YFSETQ. CDR3 size: 16 residues. After removal of 0 bases from V and 7 bases from J, the junction contained 8 bases not matched to a gene. The CDR3 region has the DNA TGCGCCAGCAGCTTGGCGATGGGACAGGGGGCGAGGGAGCAGTACTTC. This encodes CASSLAMGQGAREQYF.